Given below is one T cell receptor (beta chain) in context. The sample originates from a study of OX40 agonist ivuxolimab in advanced cancers. The CDR3 is made up of 14 amino acids. J was trimmed by 6 bases and V by 4 bases; bases with no gene match: 5. Germline loops: CDR1 SGHNT, CDR2 YENEEA. Repertoires were generated with immunoSEQ multiplex PCR, while TCRdb's copy carries only in-frame clones and drops some. The table records approximately 81,000 clones, about 88% of them present only once. The J gene is TRBJ1-1, the V gene TRBV11-3; 10 nucleotides agree with TRBD1. Source: CD4+ or CD8+ T cells sorted from blood, taken in a trial of the OX40 agonist ivuxolimab. This clonotype originated in an adult with an advanced solid tumor such as melanoma, head and neck, liver or kidney cancer. The CDR3 bases are TGTGCCAGCAGCTCATCAGGACAGGGGGCTGAAGCTTTCTTT. Residues: CASSSSGQGAEAFF.